The clone carrying this TCR beta chain has only a few counts. This entry belongs to a study of T cell changes during pregnancy in multiple sclerosis. The assay was immunoSEQ multiplex PCR, and TCRdb's table has in-frame clones only and misses some. The profile shows 65,000 to 80,000 clones, over 80% of them singletons. This CDR3 is built from 13 residues. Germline-derived CDR1 and CDR2 are LNHDA and SQIVND (reference sequence). Deletions cut 7 bases from V and 5 bases from J, with 14 bases between. This chain joins TRBV19 and TRBJ2-5, with a possible D match to TRBD2 (6 bases). The sequenced sample was peripheral blood, obtained in the first trimester of pregnancy. This receptor was taken from a female donor with multiple sclerosis, enrolled in a pregnancy study. CDR3 nucleotides: TGTGCCAGTAACGACGGGAGTCGGGAGACCCAGTACTTC. Translating it yields CASNDGSRETQYF.